The entry below describes one TCR beta chain. The entry originates in a study of blood T cell repertoires in COVID-19. Overall study context: In each case, the material was cDNA or gDNA derived from T cells, B-cell-depleted T cells, or PBMCs.

The protocol was immunoSEQ multiplex PCR, while the TCRdb copy is restricted to in-frame clones and leaves out a portion. The profile shows approximately 84,000 clones, around 80% of them singletons. Trimming took off 6 bases at V and 10 bases at J, with 15 bases between the two ends. There are 13 residues in the CDR3. Sequenced sample: peripheral blood. This TCR was sampled from a woman older than 75 with acute or convalescent COVID-19. The rearrangement links TRBV12-3 or TRBV12-4 to TRBJ1-4, with a tentative D call TRBD1 (5 bases). The CDR3 nucleotides are TGTGCCAGCAGCTCCAGGTCTAGGGGAAAACTGTTTTTT. Residues: CASSSRSRGKLFF.